Below are 13 T cell receptor beta chains sequenced from a single sample in a study of blood T cell repertoires in COVID-19. Repertoires were generated with immunoSEQ multiplex PCR, while TCRdb's copy carries only in-frame clones and drops some. This table holds under 50,000 clones, roughly 77% found once. Sequencing input: peripheral blood. These TCRs come from a human donor with active or convalescent COVID-19. The donor label of this sample is uncertain.

The V and J genes are TRBV7-3 and TRBJ2-6; TRBD1 might be the D (6 bases). The CDR3 is 15 residues long. Per the germline V gene, CDR1 is SGHTA and CDR2 is FQGTGA. V lost 5 bases to trimming and J lost 0 bases, with 8 bases between them. The CDR3 nucleotides are TGTGCCAGCAGCCCACAGGGCTCTGGGGCCAACGTCCTGACTTTC. This encodes CASSPQGSGANVLTF. The full variable domain, rest sourced from reference TRBV7-3 and TRBJ2-6, is GAGVSQTPSNKVTEKGKYVELRCDPISGHTALYWYRQSLGQGPEFLIYFQGTGAADDSGLPNDRFFAVRPEGSVSTLKIQRTERGDSAVYLCASSPQGSGANVLTFGAGSRLTVL.

The chain combines TRBV27 with TRBJ2-3, with TRBD1 identical over 9 bases. Germline V gives CDR1 MNHEY, CDR2 SMNVEV (reference sequence). The CDR3 runs to 14 residues. V lost 3 bases and J lost 7; bases outside the gene matches: 5. The chain's CDR3 is CASSFGQGMNTQYF. CDR3 in DNA: TGTGCCAGCAGTTTCGGACAGGGGATGAATACGCAGTATTTT.

Written as DNA, the CDR3 is TGTGCCAGCAGCCAAGATTGGGGCGGGAGGAACACCGGGGAGCTGTTTTTT. Translated, it gives CASSQDWGGRNTGELFF. V usage is TRBV3-1 (or the pseudogene TRBV3-2) and J usage is TRBJ2-2; 7 nucleotides match TRBD2. This CDR3 is 17 amino acids long. V dropped 0 bases and J dropped 1; count of bases not matched to a gene: 5. Germline values: CDR1 LGHDT, CDR2 YNNKEL (reference sequence).

This chain uses TRBV29-1 with TRBJ1-2, with 8 bases matching TRBD1. The J segment lost 5 bases and the V segment lost 7 bases, leaving 9 bases of the junction unmatched. In germline, CDR1 is SQVTM, CDR2 ANQGSEA. The CDR3 consists of 13 residues. The CDR3 coding sequence is TGCAGCGCCAGGGACAGGCGGGATTATGGCTACACCTTC. Translated, it gives CSARDRRDYGYTF.

The rearrangement uses TRBV10-2 and TRBJ1-1; D possibly corresponds to TRBD1 (6 bases). Trimming pared 10 bases from V and 3 bases from J, leaving 15 bases between. The germline gives CDR1 WSHSY, CDR2 SAAADI. There are 13 residues in the CDR3. Here the CDR3 reads CAIGQGSHTEAFF. The CDR3 nucleotides read TGCGCCATCGGCCAGGGGAGTCACACTGAAGCTTTCTTT.

The V and J genes are TRBV5-1 and TRBJ1-1; D is possibly TRBD1 (6 bases). Trimming removed 0 bases at V and 12 bases at J, with 15 bases between. CDR1 SGHRS and CDR2 YFSETQ come from the germline V gene. This CDR3 region has 13 residues. The CDR3 DNA is TGCGCCAGCAGCTTGGCCGGCTCAGGGGAGTCTTTCTTT. The encoded protein is CASSLAGSGESFF.

This chain links TRBV14 with TRBJ1-3; 8 positions match TRBD1. V dropped 9 bases and J dropped 0; count of bases not matched to a gene: 19. The CDR3 contains 19 residues. Per the germline V gene, CDR1 is SGHDN and CDR2 is FVKESK. CDR3 protein: CASKQGEVHRRHSGNTIYF. The CDR3, as DNA: TGTGCCAGTAAACAGGGGGAAGTACACAGGCGACACTCTGGAAACACCATATATTTT.

This sequence joins TRBV2 and TRBJ1-6; D possibly corresponds to TRBD1 (5 bases). The CDR3 spans 15 residues. The V end lost 7 bases, the J end lost 7 bases, and 17 bases lay between the germline ends. Germline values: CDR1 SNHLY, CDR2 FYNNEI. The CDR3 coding sequence is TGTGCCAGCACACCCAGACAGAGTTCAAATTCACCCCTCCACTTT. Residues: CASTPRQSSNSPLHF.

V and J are TRBV4-1 and TRBJ1-5, with D maybe TRBD1 (6 bases). Trimming took 0 bases from V and 7 from J, leaving 16 bases between them. The CDR3 sequence is 16 residues long. Germline lookup yields CDR1 MGHRA and CDR2 YSYEKL. The CDR3 protein is CASSQESRQGFQPQHF. The CDR3 region has the DNA TGCGCCAGCAGCCAAGAATCTAGGCAGGGGTTCCAGCCCCAGCATTTT.

The genes are TRBV9 and TRBJ2-3, with D unclear. V lost 3 bases to trimming and J lost 2 bases, with 10 bases between them. There are 14 residues in the CDR3. Germline V gene data show CDR1 as SGDLS and CDR2 as YYNGEE. The DNA for the CDR3 is TGTGCCAGCAGCGGACCTCGACTCACAGATACGCAGTATTTT. Protein: CASSGPRLTDTQYF.

The chain carries TRBV24-1 and TRBJ2-6, with no clear D. The germline V gene has CDR1 KGHDR and CDR2 SFDVKD. CDR3 size: 13 residues. Between the trimmed V and J ends, which lost 5 bases and 1 base, there was a span of 2 bases. The DNA for the CDR3 is TGTGCCACCAGTGCGTCTGGGGCCAACGTCCTGACTTTC. It codes for CATSASGANVLTF.

A note on this clone: A read error may produce the germline difference seen at one junction end. The V and J genes are TRBV14 and TRBJ2-7; TRBD1 is a possible D gene (6 bases). Germline CDR1 reads SGHDN; CDR2 reads FVKESK. The CDR3 is made up of 12 amino acids. CDR3 sequence reads: CASSPDLGARYF. The CDR3 nucleotides read TGTGCCAGCAGCCCCGATTTGGGGGCCCGATATTTC.

The chain couples TRBV5-1 to TRBJ2-1, with 9 bases matching TRBD2. V shed 4 bases and J 10 bases; nucleotides not matched to a gene: 12. Germline V gene data show CDR1 as SGHRS and CDR2 as YFSETQ. CDR3 length: 15 amino acids. The CDR3 DNA is TGCGCCAGCAGCCGAGTTCTATCGGCGGGAGGGGAGCAGTTCTTC. Protein: CASSRVLSAGGEQFF.